This is a list of T cell receptor beta chains from one sample in a study of radiation and T cells in renal cell carcinoma. Sequencing was performed with immunoSEQ multiplex PCR; in TCRdb, only in-frame clones are kept and a portion is missing. Among tens of thousands of clones listed, roughly 72% were seen once. The specimen comprised blood, sampled from a patient whose treatment included radiotherapy and nephrectomy. Source of these receptors: a man in his fifties or sixties with renal cell carcinoma. Each CDR3 is given with its conserved first and last residue. A D gene is named only where the DNA matches it firmly. Size is stated for part of the rows, as once, few or many counts, or as a class when the clone is expanded.

j_call: TRBJ1-2; d_call: .; v_call: TRBV5-1; clone_size: .; cdr3_aa: CASSATGGHYGYTF; cdr3_nt: TGCGCCAGCAGCGCCACCGGGGGCCACTATGGCTACACCTTC
j_call: TRBJ2-7; d_call: .; v_call: TRBV6-5; clone_size: .; cdr3_aa: CASRHGIEQYF; cdr3_nt: TGTGCCAGCAGGCACGGGATCGAGCAGTACTTC
j_call: TRBJ1-5; d_call: TRBD1; v_call: TRBV7-8; clone_size: .; cdr3_aa: CASSLVGQGAYQPQHF; cdr3_nt: TGTGCCAGCAGCTTAGTGGGACAGGGGGCCTATCAGCCCCAGCATTTT
j_call: TRBJ1-4; d_call: .; v_call: TRBV9; clone_size: once; cdr3_aa: CASSPHVWGTNEKLFF; cdr3_nt: TGTGCCAGCAGCCCCCACGTATGGGGGACTAATGAAAAACTGTTTTTT
j_call: TRBJ1-1; d_call: TRBD1; v_call: TRBV19; clone_size: .; cdr3_aa: CASADRMNTEAFF; cdr3_nt: TGTGCCAGTGCGGACAGGATGAACACTGAAGCTTTCTTT
j_call: TRBJ2-3; d_call: TRBD2; v_call: TRBV19; clone_size: .; cdr3_aa: CASSWRGGGLDTQYF; cdr3_nt: TGTGCCAGTAGTTGGCGGGGGGGAGGTTTAGATACGCAGTATTTT
j_call: TRBJ2-1; d_call: TRBD1; v_call: TRBV19; clone_size: .; cdr3_aa: CASSSGTWTGAYNEQFF; cdr3_nt: TGTGCCAGTAGTTCCGGGACGTGGACAGGGGCCTACAATGAGCAGTTCTTC
j_call: TRBJ1-2; d_call: .; v_call: TRBV5-4; clone_size: once; cdr3_aa: CASSLESGRWFDYTF; cdr3_nt: TGTGCCAGCAGCTTGGAATCAGGCCGCTGGTTTGACTACACCTTC
j_call: TRBJ2-3; d_call: TRBD2; v_call: TRBV7-2; clone_size: .; cdr3_aa: CASSKLAGGLLTDTQYF; cdr3_nt: TGTGCCAGCAGCAAACTAGCGGGGGGCCTCCTCACAGATACGCAGTATTTT
j_call: TRBJ2-1; d_call: .; v_call: TRBV7-3; clone_size: .; cdr3_aa: CASSLSGQSYNEQFF; cdr3_nt: TGTGCCAGCAGCTTGAGCGGACAATCCTACAATGAGCAGTTCTTC
j_call: TRBJ2-1; d_call: TRBD1; v_call: TRBV28; clone_size: .; cdr3_aa: CASSSRSGTGSYNEQFF; cdr3_nt: TGTGCCAGCAGTTCCCGTTCCGGGACAGGGAGTTACAATGAGCAGTTCTTC
j_call: TRBJ2-5; d_call: TRBD1; v_call: TRBV29-1; clone_size: .; cdr3_aa: CSVSTGGMGGTQYF; cdr3_nt: TGCAGCGTATCGACAGGGGGCATGGGTGGGACCCAGTACTTC
j_call: TRBJ2-7; d_call: TRBD1; v_call: TRBV5-1; clone_size: .; cdr3_aa: CASSGDRDDFYEQYF; cdr3_nt: TGCGCCAGCAGCGGGGACAGGGACGACTTCTACGAGCAGTACTTC
j_call: TRBJ1-2; d_call: TRBD1; v_call: TRBV4-3; clone_size: .; cdr3_aa: CASSQYRGRGYTF; cdr3_nt: TGCGCCAGCAGCCAATACAGGGGGCGAGGCTACACCTTC
j_call: TRBJ1-1; d_call: .; v_call: TRBV5-1; clone_size: few; cdr3_aa: CASSLFRGSDAFF; cdr3_nt: TGCGCCAGCAGCTTGTTTCGGGGTTCTGATGCTTTCTTT
j_call: TRBJ1-2; d_call: .; v_call: TRBV7-9; clone_size: .; cdr3_aa: CASRGDARGSGVFGYTF; cdr3_nt: TGTGCCAGCAGGGGGGACGCACGGGGCAGCGGCGTTTTTGGCTACACCTTC
j_call: TRBJ1-4; d_call: .; v_call: TRBV21-1; clone_size: .; cdr3_aa: CASSARTVGAYNEKLFF; cdr3_nt: TGTGCCAGCAGCGCCCGGACCGTCGGGGCTTATAATGAAAAACTGTTTTTT
j_call: TRBJ2-1; d_call: TRBD2; v_call: TRBV25-1; clone_size: .; cdr3_aa: CASSAGTSGKEQFF; cdr3_nt: TGTGCCAGCAGCGCCGGGACTAGCGGCAAAGAGCAGTTCTTC
j_call: TRBJ1-1; d_call: .; v_call: TRBV6-6; clone_size: .; cdr3_aa: CASSYRGGAFF; cdr3_nt: TGTGCCAGCAGTTATCGGGGGGGGGCTTTCTTT
j_call: TRBJ2-7; d_call: TRBD1; v_call: TRBV4-3; clone_size: few; cdr3_aa: CASSRDYQGASYEQYF; cdr3_nt: TGCGCCAGCAGCCGAGATTATCAGGGGGCTTCCTACGAGCAGTACTTC
j_call: TRBJ1-2; d_call: .; v_call: TRBV5-1; clone_size: .; cdr3_aa: CASSLAANYGYTF; cdr3_nt: TGCGCCAGCAGCTTGGCAGCTAACTATGGCTACACCTTC
j_call: TRBJ2-2; d_call: .; v_call: TRBV7-8; clone_size: .; cdr3_aa: CASSLQKGTGELFF; cdr3_nt: TGTGCCAGCAGCTTACAAAAGGGGACCGGGGAGCTGTTTTTT
j_call: TRBJ1-1; d_call: .; v_call: TRBV6-5; clone_size: .; cdr3_aa: CASSYQGLNTEAFF; cdr3_nt: TGTGCCAGCAGTTACCAGGGATTGAACACTGAAGCTTTCTTT
j_call: TRBJ2-3; d_call: TRBD2; v_call: TRBV19; clone_size: once; cdr3_aa: CASSRLAGREGTDTQYF; cdr3_nt: TGTGCCAGTAGTCGACTAGCGGGAAGGGAGGGCACAGATACGCAGTATTTT
j_call: TRBJ1-1; d_call: TRBD1; v_call: TRBV5-1; clone_size: .; cdr3_aa: CASRPGGVDTEAFF; cdr3_nt: TGCGCCAGCAGACCAGGGGGAGTGGACACTGAAGCTTTCTTT
j_call: TRBJ1-2; d_call: .; v_call: TRBV19; clone_size: .; cdr3_aa: CASSIDRAGSDYGYTF; cdr3_nt: TGTGCCAGTAGTATAGATCGGGCAGGGTCCGACTATGGCTACACCTTC
j_call: TRBJ1-2; d_call: .; v_call: TRBV2; clone_size: .; cdr3_aa: CASSEGQNYGYTF; cdr3_nt: TGTGCCAGCAGTGAAGGACAGAACTATGGCTACACCTTC
j_call: TRBJ2-7; d_call: .; v_call: TRBV7-6; clone_size: .; cdr3_aa: CASSLEGVGIYEQYF; cdr3_nt: TGTGCCAGCAGCTTAGAAGGGGTAGGGATTTACGAGCAGTACTTC
j_call: TRBJ1-1; d_call: TRBD1; v_call: TRBV7-3; clone_size: few; cdr3_aa: CASSLNRGGTEAFF; cdr3_nt: TGTGCCAGCAGCTTAAACAGGGGAGGGACTGAAGCTTTCTTT
j_call: TRBJ2-3; d_call: TRBD2; v_call: TRBV5-6; clone_size: .; cdr3_aa: CASSLWRESRPDTQYF; cdr3_nt: TGTGCCAGCAGCTTGTGGCGGGAGAGCCGCCCAGATACGCAGTATTTT
j_call: TRBJ1-2; d_call: .; v_call: TRBV18; clone_size: .; cdr3_aa: CASSPITGTHNYGYTF; cdr3_nt: TGTGCCAGCTCACCTATTACCGGGACACACAATTATGGCTACACCTTC
j_call: TRBJ2-7; d_call: TRBD1; v_call: TRBV7-3; clone_size: .; cdr3_aa: CASSAPGQGVSNEQYF; cdr3_nt: TGTGCCAGCAGCGCTCCGGGACAGGGAGTGAGCAACGAGCAGTACTTC
j_call: TRBJ2-1; d_call: .; v_call: TRBV5-1; clone_size: .; cdr3_aa: CASSLAVEQFF; cdr3_nt: TGCGCCAGCAGTCTGGCTGTTGAGCAGTTCTTC
j_call: TRBJ1-5; d_call: .; v_call: TRBV9; clone_size: .; cdr3_aa: CALLSGKMEPQHF; cdr3_nt: TGTGCCCTGCTGAGTGGGAAGATGGAGCCCCAGCATTTT
j_call: TRBJ1-1; d_call: .; v_call: TRBV2; clone_size: few; cdr3_aa: CASSGSLGGGFSFF; cdr3_nt: TGTGCCAGCAGTGGATCCCTCGGGGGGGGCTTTTCTTTCTTT
j_call: TRBJ1-5; d_call: .; v_call: TRBV19; clone_size: once; cdr3_aa: CASSPTRGQPQHF; cdr3_nt: TGTGCCAGTAGTCCCACGAGGGGGCAGCCCCAGCATTTT
j_call: TRBJ2-5; d_call: .; v_call: TRBV18; clone_size: few; cdr3_aa: CASSPGETQYF; cdr3_nt: TGTGCCAGCTCGCCGGGGGAGACCCAGTACTTC
j_call: TRBJ1-1; d_call: TRBD1; v_call: TRBV7-9; clone_size: .; cdr3_aa: CASSSGDSKNTEAFF; cdr3_nt: TGTGCCAGCAGCTCGGGGGACAGCAAAAACACTGAAGCTTTCTTT
j_call: TRBJ2-4; d_call: TRBD2; v_call: TRBV19; clone_size: .; cdr3_aa: CASSARGGINIQYF; cdr3_nt: TGTGCCAGTAGTGCCCGGGGGGGGATTAACATTCAGTACTTC
j_call: TRBJ1-3; d_call: .; v_call: TRBV11-2; clone_size: .; cdr3_aa: CASSSRGNTIYF; cdr3_nt: TGTGCCAGCAGCTCCAGAGGAAACACCATATATTTT
j_call: TRBJ1-1; d_call: .; v_call: TRBV27; clone_size: .; cdr3_aa: CASSFSGMEAFF; cdr3_nt: TGTGCCAGCAGTTTTAGTGGGATGGAAGCTTTCTTT
j_call: TRBJ2-3; d_call: .; v_call: TRBV6-1; clone_size: few; cdr3_aa: CASSEAGFTDTQYF; cdr3_nt: TGTGCCAGCAGTGAAGCAGGATTTACAGATACGCAGTATTTT
j_call: TRBJ2-5; d_call: TRBD2; v_call: TRBV19; clone_size: .; cdr3_aa: CASSMGLAGADYQYF; cdr3_nt: TGTGCCAGTAGTATGGGGCTAGCGGGAGCGGACTACCAGTACTTC
j_call: TRBJ2-7; d_call: TRBD1; v_call: TRBV5-5; clone_size: .; cdr3_aa: CASSRTGVHEQYF; cdr3_nt: TGTGCCAGCAGCCGTACAGGGGTCCACGAGCAGTACTTC
j_call: TRBJ2-3; d_call: .; v_call: TRBV29-1; clone_size: once; cdr3_aa: CSNGEGDTQYF; cdr3_nt: TGCAGCAATGGCGAAGGAGATACGCAGTATTTT
j_call: TRBJ2-7; d_call: .; v_call: TRBV9; clone_size: .; cdr3_aa: CASSVNSYSEQYF; cdr3_nt: TGTGCCAGCAGCGTAAACAGTTATTCCGAGCAGTACTTC